This TCR beta chain appears in the sequencing data of a study of PD-1 and CTLA-4 blockade in melanoma. Trimming shortened V by 1 base and J by 7 bases, and 5 bases separated the two germline ends. Per germline, CDR1 SGHAT and CDR2 FQNNGV. This CDR3 spans 13 amino acids. The assay was immunoSEQ multiplex PCR, and TCRdb's table has in-frame clones only and misses some. The sample includes around 32,000 clones, roughly nine tenths of them seen just once. This clonotype was obtained from a human donor with melanoma. Here the sequenced sample was CD8+ T cells from peripheral blood, taken before anti-PD-1 treatment. The gene calls are TRBV11-2 and TRBJ1-6; D gene unclear. The CDR3 reads CASSLVGNSPLHF. CDR3 coding DNA: TGTGCCAGCAGCTTAGTAGGAAATTCACCCCTCCACTTT.